The sequence of this TCR beta chain was determined in a study of beta chain features in type 1 diabetes. Study at large: Sorted cells examined across all samples numbered 85 million to 130 million.

Naive, central memory, regulatory and stem cell-like memory cells within the CD4+ compartment were sorted using CD45RO/CCR7/CD25/CD127/CD95/CD27. This clone was counted between two and nine times. Its matching antigen is unknown. Findings and caveats of the study: Type 1 diabetes patients had fewer VDJ junction insertions and more deletions.

Expressed TCRB transcripts were sequenced, since all the RNA that had been isolated was reverse transcribed. Naive, central memory and regulatory T cell samples averaged about 3.6 million immunoSEQ reads each. Profiled with immunoSEQ multiplex PCR; TCRdb holds only in-frame clones, not every one. This sample has hundreds of thousands of clones, with around 30% found just once. Germline CDR1 is GTSNPN and CDR2 is SVGIG (reference sequence). Deletions cut 5 bases from V and 4 bases from J, with 15 bases between. The CDR3 is 13 amino acids. This TCR was recovered from a man between 18 and 29 years old in good health. The material sequenced was naive CD4+ T cells from blood. J is TRBJ2-7 and V is TRBV30, with D unclear. As DNA, the CDR3 is TGTGCCTGGGACCACCCCAACAGATACGAGCAGTACTTC. Translation: CAWDHPNRYEQYF.